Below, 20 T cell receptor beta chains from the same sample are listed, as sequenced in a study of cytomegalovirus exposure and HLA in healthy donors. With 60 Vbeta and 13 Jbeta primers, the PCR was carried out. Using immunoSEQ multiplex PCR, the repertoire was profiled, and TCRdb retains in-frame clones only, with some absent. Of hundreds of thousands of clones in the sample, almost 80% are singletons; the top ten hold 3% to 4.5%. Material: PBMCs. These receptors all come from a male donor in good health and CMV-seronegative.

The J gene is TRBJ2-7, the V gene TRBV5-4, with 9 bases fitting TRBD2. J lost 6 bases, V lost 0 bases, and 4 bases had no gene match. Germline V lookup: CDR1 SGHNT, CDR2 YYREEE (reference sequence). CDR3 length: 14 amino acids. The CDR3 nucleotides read TGTGCCAGCAGCTTGGCCCCTAGCGGGATCGAGCAGTACTTC. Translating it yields CASSLAPSGIEQYF.

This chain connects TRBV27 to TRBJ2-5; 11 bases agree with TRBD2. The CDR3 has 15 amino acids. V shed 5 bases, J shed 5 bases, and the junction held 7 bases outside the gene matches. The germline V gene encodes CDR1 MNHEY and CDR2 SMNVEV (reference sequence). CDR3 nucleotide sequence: TGTGCCAGCAGTCCCGGGACTAGCGGTGTGGAGACCCAGTACTTC. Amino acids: CASSPGTSGVETQYF.

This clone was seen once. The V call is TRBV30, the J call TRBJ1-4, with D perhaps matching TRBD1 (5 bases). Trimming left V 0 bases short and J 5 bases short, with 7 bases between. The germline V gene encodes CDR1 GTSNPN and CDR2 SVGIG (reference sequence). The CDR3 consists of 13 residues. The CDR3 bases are TGTGCCTGGAGTGTGACAGTCAATGAAAAACTGTTTTTT. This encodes CAWSVTVNEKLFF.

The CDR3 protein is CASSDAGTRGEKLFF. DNA for the CDR3: TGTGCCAGCAGTGACGCCGGGACACGAGGTGAAAAACTGTTTTTT. The V gene is TRBV25-1, the J gene TRBJ1-4, with D possibly TRBD1 on 6 matching bases. Germline V CDR1 and CDR2: MGHDK, SYGVNS. Trimming cost V 3 bases and J 7 bases, with 15 bases left between them. The CDR3 consists of 15 residues.

This chain's CDR3 is CASSPARRAPLDNEQFF. CDR3 nucleotides: TGTGCCAGCTCGCCAGCTAGGCGGGCCCCATTAGACAATGAGCAGTTCTTC. J is TRBJ2-1 and V is TRBV18, with TRBD2 as a possible D gene (5 bases). Per the germline V gene, CDR1 is KGHSH and CDR2 is LQKENI. This CDR3 is 17 amino acids long. Trimming shortened V by 6 bases and J by 5 bases, and 23 bases separated the two germline ends. The full variable domain, with the rest looked up from reference TRBV18 and TRBJ2-1, is NAGVMQNPRHLVRRRGQEARLRCSPMKGHSHVYWYRQLPEEGLKFMVYLQKENIIDESGMPKERFSAEFPKEGPSILRIQQVVRGDSAAYFCASSPARRAPLDNEQFFGPGTRLTVL.

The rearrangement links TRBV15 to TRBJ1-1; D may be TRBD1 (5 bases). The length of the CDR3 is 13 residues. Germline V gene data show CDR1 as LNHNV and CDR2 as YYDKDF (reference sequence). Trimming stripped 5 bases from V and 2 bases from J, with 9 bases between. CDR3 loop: CATSLGGNTEAFF. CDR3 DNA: TGTGCCACCAGCTTGGGGGGTAACACTGAAGCTTTCTTT.

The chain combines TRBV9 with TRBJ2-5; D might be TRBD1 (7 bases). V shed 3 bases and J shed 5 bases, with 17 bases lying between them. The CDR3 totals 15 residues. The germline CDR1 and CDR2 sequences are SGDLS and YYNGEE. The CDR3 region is CASSASLAGGETQYF. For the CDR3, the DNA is TGTGCCAGCAGCGCCTCCCTAGCAGGGGGGGAGACCCAGTACTTC.

As DNA, the CDR3 is TGTGCCAGCAGCTTAGCCCAGGGGCTAGTCGGTAATGAGCAGTTCTTC. It specifies CASSLAQGLVGNEQFF. The V and J genes are TRBV7-8 and TRBJ2-1; a weak D match, TRBD1 (6 bases). The CDR3 has 16 residues. Trimming removed 0 bases from V and 7 bases from J, with 16 bases in between. In germline, CDR1 is SGHVS, CDR2 FQNEAQ.

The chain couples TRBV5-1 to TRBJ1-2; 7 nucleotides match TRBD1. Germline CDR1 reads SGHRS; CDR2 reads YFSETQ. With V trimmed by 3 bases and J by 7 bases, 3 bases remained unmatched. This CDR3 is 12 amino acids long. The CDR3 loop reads CASSSDRVGYTF. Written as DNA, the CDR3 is TGCGCCAGCAGCTCCGACAGGGTTGGCTACACCTTC.

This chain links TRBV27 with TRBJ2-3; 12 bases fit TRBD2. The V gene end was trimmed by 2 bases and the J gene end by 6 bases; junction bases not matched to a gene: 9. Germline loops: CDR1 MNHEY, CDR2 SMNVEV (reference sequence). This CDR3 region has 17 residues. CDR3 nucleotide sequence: TGTGCCAGCAGTTTACGCGCGCTAGCGGGAGGGCCGGATACGCAGTATTTT. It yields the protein CASSLRALAGGPDTQYF.

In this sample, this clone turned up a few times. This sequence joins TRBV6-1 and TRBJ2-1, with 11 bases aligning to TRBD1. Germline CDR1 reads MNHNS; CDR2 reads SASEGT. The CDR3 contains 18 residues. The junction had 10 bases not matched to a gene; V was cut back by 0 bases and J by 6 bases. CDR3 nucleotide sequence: TGTGCCAGCAGTGAAGCCTATGGACCGGGACAGGGGGTCAATGAGCAGTTCTTC. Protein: CASSEAYGPGQGVNEQFF.

The DNA for the CDR3 is TGTGCCAGTACTCCGGCAGGCGGGGGAGATACGCAGTATTTT. Amino acid sequence: CASTPAGGGDTQYF. The chain carries TRBV19 and TRBJ2-3; 7 positions agree with TRBD2. This CDR3 region has 14 residues. Trimming cost V 7 bases and J 5 bases; bases outside gene matches: 9. CDR1 is LNHDA, CDR2 SQIVND, per germline (reference sequence).

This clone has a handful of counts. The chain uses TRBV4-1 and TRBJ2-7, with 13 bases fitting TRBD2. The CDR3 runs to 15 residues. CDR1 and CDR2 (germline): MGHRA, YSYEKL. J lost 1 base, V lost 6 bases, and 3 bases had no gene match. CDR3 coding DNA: TGCGCCAGCAGTTGGACTAGCGGGGGTTCCTACGAGCAGTACTTC. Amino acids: CASSWTSGGSYEQYF.

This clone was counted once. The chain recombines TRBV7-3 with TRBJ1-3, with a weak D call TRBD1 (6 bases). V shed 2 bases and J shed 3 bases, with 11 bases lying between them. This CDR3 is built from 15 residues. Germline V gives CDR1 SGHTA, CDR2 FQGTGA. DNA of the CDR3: TGTGCCAGCAGCTTAGCAGGGGCGAGTGGAAACACCATATATTTT. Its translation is CASSLAGASGNTIYF.

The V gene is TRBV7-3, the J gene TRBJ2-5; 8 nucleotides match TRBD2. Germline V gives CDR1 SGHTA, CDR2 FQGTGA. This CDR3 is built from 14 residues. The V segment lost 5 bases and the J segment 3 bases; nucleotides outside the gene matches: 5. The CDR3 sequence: CASSQGLGEETQYF. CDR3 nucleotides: TGTGCCAGCAGCCAGGGACTAGGGGAAGAGACCCAGTACTTC.

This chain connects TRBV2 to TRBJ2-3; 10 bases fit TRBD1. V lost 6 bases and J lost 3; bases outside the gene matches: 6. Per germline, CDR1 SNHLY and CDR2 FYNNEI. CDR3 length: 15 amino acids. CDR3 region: CASSLDRGHTDTQYF. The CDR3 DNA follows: TGTGCCAGCAGCCTTGACAGGGGGCATACAGATACGCAGTATTTT.

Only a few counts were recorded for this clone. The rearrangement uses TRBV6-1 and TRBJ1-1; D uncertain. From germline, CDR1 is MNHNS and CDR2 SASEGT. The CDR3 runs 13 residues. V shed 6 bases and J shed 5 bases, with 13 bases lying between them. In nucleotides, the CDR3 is TGTGCCAGCAGGACCCCGAGCGGTACTGAAGCTTTCTTT. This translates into CASRTPSGTEAFF.

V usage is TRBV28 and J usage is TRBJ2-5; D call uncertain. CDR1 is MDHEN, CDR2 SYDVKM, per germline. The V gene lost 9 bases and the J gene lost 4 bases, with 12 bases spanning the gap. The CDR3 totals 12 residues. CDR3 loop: CASSRPPETQYF. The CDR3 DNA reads TGTGCCAGTTCGAGGCCCCCAGAGACCCAGTACTTC. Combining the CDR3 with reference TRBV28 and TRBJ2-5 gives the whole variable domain DVKVTQSSRYLVKRTGEKVFLECVQDMDHENMFWYRQDPGLGLRLIYFSYDVKMKEKGDIPEGYSVSREKKERFSLILESASTNQTSMYLCASSRPPETQYFGPGTRLLVL.

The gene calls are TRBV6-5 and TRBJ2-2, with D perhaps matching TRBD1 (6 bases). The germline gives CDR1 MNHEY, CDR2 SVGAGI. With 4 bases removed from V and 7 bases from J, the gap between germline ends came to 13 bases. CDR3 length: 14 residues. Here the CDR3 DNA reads TGTGCCAGCAGTTTCCACAGGGCTAGCGGGGAGCTGTTTTTT. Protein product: CASSFHRASGELFF.

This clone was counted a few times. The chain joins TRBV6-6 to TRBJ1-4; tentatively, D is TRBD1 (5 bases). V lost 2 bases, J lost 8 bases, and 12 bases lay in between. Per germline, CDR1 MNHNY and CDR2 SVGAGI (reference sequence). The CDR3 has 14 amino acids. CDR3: CASSYAGMGEKLFF. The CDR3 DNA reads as TGTGCCAGCAGTTACGCAGGGATGGGGGAAAAACTGTTTTTT.